Below, 32 T cell receptor beta chains from the same sample are listed, as sequenced in a study of shared clonotypes between healthy human individuals. Profiled with immunoSEQ multiplex PCR; TCRdb holds only in-frame clones, not every one. Counted here are approximately 2.5 million clones, around nine tenths occurring once; the ten biggest clones make up roughly 0.15%. Sequenced input: naive CD4+ T cells sorted from blood. Subset of the sample: CD45RA+ positively selected. The receptors here all came from a man aged 18-30 years in good health.

The V and J genes are TRBV19 and TRBJ1-1; possible D gene TRBD1, 5 bases. This CDR3 is built from 14 residues. CDR1 LNHDA and CDR2 SQIVND come from the germline V gene (reference sequence). V was trimmed by 5 bases and J by 0 bases, leaving 10 bases between them. CDR3 residues: CASSVGRLNTEAFF. The CDR3 DNA sequence: TGTGCCAGTAGTGTGGGACGGTTGAACACTGAAGCTTTCTTT. Supplemented by reference TRBV19 and TRBJ1-1, the full variable domain reads DGGITQSPKYLFRKEGQNVTLSCEQNLNHDAMYWYRQDPGQGLRLIYYSQIVNDFQKGDIAEGYSVSREKKESFPLTVTSAQKNPTAFYLCASSVGRLNTEAFFGQGTRLTVV.

The chain has TRBV28 and TRBJ1-1; D remains ambiguous. The V and J ends lost 6 bases and 5 bases respectively, with 22 bases between them. Looked up from germline, CDR1 is MDHEN and CDR2 is SYDVKM. This CDR3 is built from 16 residues. The CDR3 region has the DNA TGTGCCAGCAGCGAGAATTTTGGAGGGCGGTGGACTGAAGCTTTCTTT. Its protein is CASSENFGGRWTEAFF. Variable domain in full (rest from reference TRBV28 and TRBJ1-1): DVKVTQSSRYLVKRTGEKVFLECVQDMDHENMFWYRQDPGLGLRLIYFSYDVKMKEKGDIPEGYSVSREKKERFSLILESASTNQTSMYLCASSENFGGRWTEAFFGQGTRLTVV.

This rearrangement joins TRBV9 to TRBJ2-1, with D possibly being TRBD2 (5 bases). This CDR3 is built from 16 residues. The germline V gene encodes CDR1 SGDLS and CDR2 YYNGEE. V was pared by 2 bases and J by 7 bases, with 19 bases between. For the CDR3, the DNA is TGTGCCAGCAGCGTTTCTCCGGGTACGAGAGGGAATGAGCAGTTCTTC. As protein: CASSVSPGTRGNEQFF.

This chain connects TRBV21-1 to TRBJ2-5. TRBV21-1 represents a pseudogene. The length of the CDR3 is 16 residues. CDR3 in amino acids: CASSKAPGLGQETQYF. The CDR3 nucleotides read TGTGCCAGCAGCAAAGCCCCGGGTCTAGGGCAAGAGACCCAGTACTTC.

This chain links TRBV27 with TRBJ2-2; no firm D call. V was shortened by 3 bases and J by 6 bases, with 5 bases between the two germline ends. The CDR3 has 12 amino acids. Germline values: CDR1 MNHEY, CDR2 SMNVEV (reference sequence). The CDR3 nucleotides are TGTGCCAGCAGTTTGTCCCCCGGGGAGCTGTTTTTT. It codes for CASSLSPGELFF.

The chain joins TRBV15 to TRBJ2-5; D ambiguous. The V gene's germline CDR1 is LNHNV and CDR2 YYDKDF (reference sequence). V shed 4 bases and J shed 4 bases, with 7 bases lying between them. The CDR3 loop spans 12 amino acids. CDR3 sequence: CATSKGRETQYF. CDR3 nucleotide sequence: TGTGCCACCAGCAAGGGCAGAGAGACCCAGTACTTC. Looking up the rest from reference TRBV15 and TRBJ2-5 gives the full variable domain: DAMVIQNPRYQVTQFGKPVTLSCSQTLNHNVMYWYQQKSSQAPKLLFHYYDKDFNNEADTPDNFQSRRPNTSFCFLDIRSPGLGDTAMYLCATSKGRETQYFGPGTRLLVL.

The rearrangement uses TRBV2 and TRBJ2-2; 7 bases fit TRBD1. CDR1 and CDR2 (germline): SNHLY, FYNNEI. The CDR3 is 14 amino acids. The CDR3 sequence is CGYQGQPNTGELFF. CDR3 bases: TGTGGCTATCAGGGACAGCCGAACACCGGGGAGCTGTTTTTT.

The J gene is TRBJ2-3, the V gene TRBV12-5; 10 nucleotides match TRBD2. The CDR3 spans 15 residues. The V gene end was trimmed by 4 bases and the J gene end by 1 base; junction bases not matched to a gene: 2. Germline CDR1 is LGHNT and CDR2 is FRNRAP. The CDR3 DNA is TGTGCTAGTGGTTACGGGACTAGCGGCACAGATACGCAGTATTTT. Its translation: CASGYGTSGTDTQYF.

The rearrangement joins TRBV7-2 to TRBJ1-3; a weak D match, TRBD1 (5 bases). The CDR3 has 16 residues. The germline V and J ends were trimmed by 3 bases and 4 bases, with 16 bases remaining between them. Germline V gene data show CDR1 as SGHTA and CDR2 as FQGNSA. CDR3 nucleotides: TGTGCCAGCAGCTTGGGGCCGAGGGGCTCAGGAAACACCATATATTTT. It translates to CASSLGPRGSGNTIYF.

This clone was picked up one time. Other DNA sequences in the sample encode the same CDR3. The J gene is TRBJ1-2, the V gene TRBV6-6; 12 nucleotides match TRBD1. J was trimmed by 2 bases and V by 7 bases; bases with no gene match: 8. Germline V gene data show CDR1 as MNHNY and CDR2 as SVGAGI (reference sequence). CDR3 length: 16 amino acids. CDR3 sequence (DNA): TGTGCCAGCACTCCCCGGGACAGGGGGCCGAACTATGGCTACACCTTC. Protein: CASTPRDRGPNYGYTF.

The J gene is TRBJ2-5, the V gene TRBV7-8, with 8 bases fitting TRBD2. This CDR3 comprises 15 residues. Trimming at V came to 3 bases and at J to 3 bases, leaving 6 bases not matched to a gene. Germline values: CDR1 SGHVS, CDR2 FQNEAQ. The CDR3 sequence: CASSFGGAGKETQYF. Written as DNA, the CDR3 is TGTGCCAGCAGCTTCGGGGGGGCAGGGAAAGAGACCCAGTACTTC.

Concerning this clone: The sample contains more than one DNA sequence encoding this CDR3. The V call is TRBV18, the J call TRBJ2-5, with D unresolved. V lost 6 bases and J 1 base, leaving 0 bases between the germline ends. Per the germline V gene, CDR1 is KGHSH and CDR2 is LQKENI. The CDR3 covers 10 residues. The CDR3 sequence is CASSQETQYF. CDR3 nucleotide sequence: TGTGCCAGCTCCCAAGAGACCCAGTACTTC.

J is TRBJ2-5 and V is TRBV30; D is unclear. Germline values: CDR1 GTSNPN, CDR2 SVGIG (reference sequence). V was cut by 4 bases and J by 2 bases, with 5 bases left in between. The length of the CDR3 is 11 residues. The CDR3 here is CAWTEQETQYF. The CDR3 DNA follows: TGTGCCTGGACGGAACAAGAGACCCAGTACTTC.

The rearrangement links TRBV19 to TRBJ1-2, with D tentatively TRBD1 (6 bases). CDR1 is LNHDA and CDR2 is SQIVND in the germline V gene (reference sequence). This CDR3 has 14 amino acids. Trimming stripped 3 bases from V and 4 bases from J, with 12 bases between. The DNA for the CDR3 is TGTGCCAGTAGTATCTTAGGGGGATCCTATGGCTACACCTTC. The encoded protein is CASSILGGSYGYTF.

The V gene is TRBV12-5, the J gene TRBJ2-1; D is perhaps TRBD2 (6 bases). Per germline, CDR1 LGHNT and CDR2 FRNRAP. Between the trimmed V and J ends, which lost 0 bases and 4 bases, there was a span of 16 bases. CDR3 size: 17 residues. CDR3 nucleotide sequence: TGTGCTAGTGGTTTGGTAGTCGGAAGCGGGTATTACAATGAGCAGTTCTTC. Protein: CASGLVVGSGYYNEQFF.

V is TRBV2 and J is TRBJ2-1, with no clear D. Germline CDR1 reads SNHLY; CDR2 reads FYNNEI. The ends were cut back, 4 bases at V and 1 base at J, with 8 bases in the middle. CDR3 length equals 14 residues. The CDR3 coding sequence is TGTGCCAGCAGTGTGGCCTTATCCTACAATGAGCAGTTCTTC. As protein: CASSVALSYNEQFF.

The CDR3, as DNA: TGTGCCAGCTCACCATCGGCACCAACTAGCTCTGGAAACACCATATATTTT. As protein: CASSPSAPTSSGNTIYF. The rearrangement uses TRBV18 and TRBJ1-3; D ambiguous. Trimming shortened V by 2 bases and J by 0 bases, and 14 bases separated the two germline ends. Looked up from germline, CDR1 is KGHSH and CDR2 is LQKENI. The CDR3 contains 17 residues.

In this sample, this clone turned up once. The rearrangement uses TRBV30 and TRBJ2-3; 9 nucleotides agree with TRBD1. CDR1 is GTSNPN and CDR2 is SVGIG in the germline V gene (reference sequence). The CDR3 has 16 residues. Trimming cost V 3 bases and J 4 bases; bases outside gene matches: 11. Here the CDR3 DNA reads TGTGCCTGGAGCTCTGGACAGGGGATGGGCGCAGATACGCAGTATTTT. This encodes CAWSSGQGMGADTQYF.

This clone was seen once. This chain's CDR3 is CASYNIAGWETQYF. Here the CDR3 DNA reads TGTGCCAGCTACAATATAGCGGGATGGGAGACCCAGTACTTC. V and J are TRBV11-3 and TRBJ2-5, with 8 bases lining up with TRBD2. The germline gives CDR1 SGHNT, CDR2 YENEEA. V shed 8 bases, J shed 5 bases, and the junction held 10 bases outside the gene matches. CDR3 length: 14 amino acids.

The chain couples TRBV6-5 to TRBJ2-2; either TRBD1 or TRBD2 may supply D (5 bases each). The CDR3 spans 15 residues. Trimming shortened V by 6 bases and J by 1 base, and 12 bases separated the two germline ends. The germline gives CDR1 MNHEY, CDR2 SVGAGI. Written as DNA, the CDR3 is TGTGCCAGCAGGGCCGGGACCGGGAACACCGGGGAGCTGTTTTTT. Residues: CASRAGTGNTGELFF.

The rearrangement uses TRBV7-3 and TRBJ2-7, with D perhaps TRBD2 (7 bases). Germline CDR1 SGHTA, CDR2 FQGTGA. CDR3 size: 18 residues. V lost 5 bases to trimming and J lost 4 bases, with 27 bases between them. The CDR3 DNA reads as TGTGCCAGCAGCCCCAGGGAAGGTGAGGGGGACTACAAGTACGAGCAGTACTTC. Its translation: CASSPREGEGDYKYEQYF.

The rearrangement joins TRBV21-1 to TRBJ2-7; the table names TRBD2, a call not compared with the DNA. TRBV21-1 is marked as a pseudogene. CDR3 size: 10 residues. In DNA, the CDR3 is TGTGCCAGCCGCCCGGAGGAGCAGTACTTC. It specifies CASRPEEQYF.

This CDR3 reads CAWSVFQGGYGYTF. CDR3 in DNA: TGTGCCTGGAGTGTCTTTCAGGGGGGCTATGGCTACACCTTC. This chain joins TRBV30 and TRBJ1-2, with 7 bases fitting TRBD1. Trimming removed 0 bases from V and 4 bases from J; junction bases left unmatched: 5. The germline V gene encodes CDR1 GTSNPN and CDR2 SVGIG (reference sequence). This CDR3 region has 14 residues.

The chain employs TRBV30 and TRBJ2-1; TRBD2 matches 11 bases. V dropped 3 bases and J dropped 8; count of bases not matched to a gene: 9. Germline V gene sequence: CDR1 GTSNPN, CDR2 SVGIG (reference sequence). CDR3 length: 15 amino acids. The CDR3 bases are TGTGCCTGGAGCCCCGCTAGCGGGGGGAATGATGAGCAGTTCTTC. As protein: CAWSPASGGNDEQFF.

This chain connects TRBV6-6 to TRBJ2-7, with D unresolved. CDR1 and CDR2 (germline): MNHNY, SVGAGI (reference sequence). This CDR3 comprises 14 residues. Trimming cost V 2 bases and J 2 bases, with 10 bases left between them. In DNA, the CDR3 is TGTGCCAGCAGTTACAGGCGGAGCCCCTACGAGCAGTACTTC. Encoded protein: CASSYRRSPYEQYF.

The DNA for the CDR3 is TGTGCCAGTACCATGGGGACCTCCCCTCAGACCCAGTACTTC. Translated: CASTMGTSPQTQYF. The chain links TRBV19 to TRBJ2-5; either TRBD1 or TRBD2 may fit D (5 bases each). Trimming left V 7 bases short and J 6 bases short, with 18 bases between. The CDR3 loop spans 14 amino acids. The germline CDR1 and CDR2 sequences are LNHDA and SQIVND (reference sequence).

V usage is TRBV2 and J usage is TRBJ2-7, with TRBD1 as a possible D gene (5 bases). There are 16 residues in the CDR3. Per the germline V gene, CDR1 is SNHLY and CDR2 is FYNNEI. The V end was cut by 1 base, the J end by 3 bases, with 16 bases between. CDR3 sequence reads: CASSEVMQGRIYEQYF. In nucleotides, the CDR3 is TGTGCCAGCAGTGAAGTAATGCAGGGTAGGATCTACGAGCAGTACTTC.

The chain combines TRBV6-5 with TRBJ2-7; D ambiguous. CDR3 length: 15 residues. V shed 2 bases and J shed 3 bases, with 14 bases lying between them. In germline, CDR1 is MNHEY, CDR2 SVGAGI. The CDR3 DNA reads as TGTGCCAGCAGTTACAGTGGGGTCGACCTCTACGAGCAGTACTTC. Its protein is CASSYSGVDLYEQYF.

The rearrangement links TRBV11-2 to TRBJ1-2, with D unclear. V lost 0 bases and J lost 0, with 5 bases in between. The CDR3 runs 14 residues. Germline values: CDR1 SGHAT, CDR2 FQNNGV. CDR3 loop: CASSLESTNYGYTF. Written as DNA, the CDR3 is TGTGCCAGCAGCTTAGAGTCCACTAACTATGGCTACACCTTC.

This sequence joins TRBV2 and TRBJ1-2; no firm D call. Trimming stripped 7 bases from V and 6 bases from J, with 18 bases between. The V gene's germline CDR1 is SNHLY and CDR2 FYNNEI. The CDR3 is made up of 14 amino acids. As DNA, the CDR3 is TGTGCCAGCAAACCCGACGGTCTAGGGCATGGCTACACCTTC. Amino acid sequence: CASKPDGLGHGYTF.

This sequence joins TRBV30 and TRBJ1-2; TRBD1 is a possible D gene (6 bases). The CDR3 is made up of 12 amino acids. V gave up 4 bases and J gave up 7 bases, with 13 bases separating them. From germline, CDR1 is GTSNPN and CDR2 SVGIG (reference sequence). The CDR3 region has the DNA TGTGCCTGGACCTCGGGGGCGGCTGGCTACACCTTC. Encoded protein: CAWTSGAAGYTF.

The chain joins TRBV18 to TRBJ2-3; TRBD2 aligns across 12 bases. The CDR3 spans 16 residues. The ends lost 3 bases at V and 4 bases at J; junction bases unmatched: 5. The germline V gene encodes CDR1 KGHSH and CDR2 LQKENI. Here the CDR3 reads CASSPRGTSGSDTQYF. The DNA of the CDR3 is TGTGCCAGCTCACCGCGTGGGACTAGCGGGTCAGATACGCAGTATTTT.